The rows below give T cell receptor beta chains drawn from one sample of a study of blood T cell repertoires in COVID-19. Here immunoSEQ multiplex PCR was the method, and the copy in TCRdb shows in-frame clones only, minus some. The sample consists of about 240,000 clones, roughly 83% of them appearing once. The sample comprised peripheral blood. These TCRs come from an older man with acute or convalescent COVID-19. Each CDR3 is given with its conserved first and last residue. A D gene is named only where the DNA matches it firmly. Not every row has a clone size; where given, it reads once, few, many or a size class.

NA	TRBV19	TRBJ1-5	NA	TGTGCCAGTAGTATAATAAGAGACAGCAAACAGCCCCAGCATTTT	CASSIIRDSKQPQHF
NA	TRBV28	TRBJ1-5	few	TGTGCCAGCAGTTCCGGACAGACTAGCAATCAGCCCCAGCATTTT	CASSSGQTSNQPQHF
TRBD2	TRBV2	TRBJ2-2	NA	TGTGCCAGCAGTCTCCGGGGTAGCGGGGCGAACACCGGGGAGCTGTTTTTT	CASSLRGSGANTGELFF
TRBD2	TRBV6-4	TRBJ2-2	NA	TGTGCCAGCAGTGACTCTTTCGGACTAGCAAGACCCGGGGAGCTGTTTTTT	CASSDSFGLARPGELFF
NA	TRBV19	TRBJ2-7	NA	TGTGCCAGTATAGGGGAAAACTACGAGCAGTACTTC	CASIGENYEQYF
NA	TRBV7-6	TRBJ2-2	NA	TGTGCCAGCAGCTTAGCTCTCACACTAACCGGGGAGCTGTTTTTT	CASSLALTLTGELFF
TRBD2	TRBV3-1/TRBV3-2	TRBJ2-1	few	TGTGCCAGCAGCCAAGCCGGGCTAGCGGGAGATACTTTCAGTGAGCAGTTCTTC	CASSQAGLAGDTFSEQFF
TRBD1	TRBV28	TRBJ1-5	once	TGTGCCAGCAGACTACAGGGGGTGCAAAATCAGCCCCAGCATTTT	CASRLQGVQNQPQHF
NA	TRBV12-3/TRBV12-4	TRBJ1-1	NA	TGTGCCAGCAGTTTATCCCCAGGAGAAGCTTTCTTT	CASSLSPGEAFF
TRBD1	TRBV18	TRBJ1-6	once	TGTGCCAGCTCACCGCAAACGAAGACAGGGGGCGCGTATTCACCCCTCCACTTT	CASSPQTKTGGAYSPLHF
NA	TRBV27	TRBJ1-2	NA	TGTGCCAGCAGTGCGGACAGAGACTATGGCTACACCTTC	CASSADRDYGYTF
NA	TRBV29-1	TRBJ2-1	NA	TGCAGCGCCCCCGGGAGGGACAGGGCTGTCAATGAGCAGTTCTTC	CSAPGRDRAVNEQFF
TRBD1	TRBV5-1	TRBJ2-1	NA	TGCGCCAGCAGCCTGACAGGGGAAAATGAGCAGTTCTTC	CASSLTGENEQFF
NA	TRBV2	TRBJ1-4	NA	TGTGCCAGCAGTGAAACGGCAGGAGGTGAAAAACTGTTTTTT	CASSETAGGEKLFF
TRBD1	TRBV12-3/TRBV12-4	TRBJ1-1	NA	TGTGCCAGCAGCATACAGGGGCCCTCTGAAGCTTTCTTT	CASSIQGPSEAFF
NA	TRBV6-2/TRBV6-3	TRBJ1-5	once	TGTGCCAGCAGCCCCAACGGGGGGTTATGGCAGCCCCAGCATTTT	CASSPNGGLWQPQHF
NA	TRBV28	TRBJ1-2	NA	TGTGCCAGCAGTTCCCCGGGGGGGGTCGGCTATGGCTACACCTTC	CASSSPGGVGYGYTF
NA	TRBV7-2	TRBJ1-2	once	TGTGCCAGCAGCTTAGGTAGGATGACAGCTTATGGCTACACCTTC	CASSLGRMTAYGYTF
NA	TRBV6-5	TRBJ1-1	NA	TGTGCCAGCAGTTACGCGGGGGAGAGTAGAGCTTTCTTT	CASSYAGESRAFF
TRBD1	TRBV2	TRBJ1-5	once	TGTGCCAGCAGGGGGACAGGCAATCAGCCCCAGCATTTT	CASRGTGNQPQHF
NA	TRBV18	TRBJ1-1	NA	TGTGCCAGCTCACCCCGGGAGCCGAACACTGAAGCTTTCTTT	CASSPREPNTEAFF
TRBD2	TRBV19	TRBJ2-1	NA	TGTGCCAGTAGGAAGGCCGGGGGGACCGGCTCCTACAATGAGCAGTTCTTC	CASRKAGGTGSYNEQFF
NA	TRBV3-1/TRBV3-2	TRBJ1-2	few	TGTGCCAGCAGCCAAGGAAGACTTAACTATGGCTACACCTTC	CASSQGRLNYGYTF
TRBD1	TRBV5-4	TRBJ2-2	NA	TGTGCCAGCAGCCCTAGACAGGGGGCGGGCGGGGAGCTGTTTTTT	CASSPRQGAGGELFF
NA	TRBV24-1	TRBJ1-4	NA	TGTGCCACCAGTGATCCAACCGGAAGGGAGGGGCGTGAAAAACTGTTTTTT	CATSDPTGREGREKLFF
NA	TRBV5-4	TRBJ2-5	NA	TGTGCCAGCAGCTTGGGGGCCTCCGTTTCGACCCAGTACTTC	CASSLGASVSTQYF
NA	TRBV5-1	TRBJ2-1	NA	TGCGCCAGCAGCTTAAGTGGGACTTACGGGCCCTACAATGAGCAGTTCTTC	CASSLSGTYGPYNEQFF
NA	TRBV5-5	TRBJ1-5	NA	TGTGCCAGCAGCTTGGACGCCGCGGGGCGCAATCAGCCCCAGCATTTT	CASSLDAAGRNQPQHF
TRBD1	TRBV4-2	TRBJ2-2	NA	TGTGCCAGCAGCCCCCGGACGGGTACGGCACAGGGGAAGACCGGGGAGCTGTTTTTT	CASSPRTGTAQGKTGELFF
TRBD1	TRBV6-2/TRBV6-3	TRBJ1-2	NA	TGTGCCAGCAGTAGTACCGGGACAGGGGGCGGCTATGGCTACACCTTC	CASSSTGTGGGYGYTF
NA	TRBV24-1	TRBJ1-5	NA	TGTGCCACCAGTGCCCCGGCCGGGTGGGGCCTTTATAGCAATCAGCCCCAGCATTTT	CATSAPAGWGLYSNQPQHF
TRBD2	TRBV19	TRBJ2-2	NA	TGTGCCAGTAGTATCCCCGGGACTATCGGGGAGCTGTTTTTT	CASSIPGTIGELFF
NA	TRBV6-2/TRBV6-3	TRBJ1-2	NA	TGTGCCAGCAGTTACTCGGTACGGAGCTATGGCTACACCTTC	CASSYSVRSYGYTF
TRBD1	TRBV5-1	TRBJ1-5	NA	TGCGCCAGCAGGGCGGGACAGCCAAATCAGCCCCAGCATTTT	CASRAGQPNQPQHF
TRBD1	TRBV15	TRBJ1-4	NA	TGTGCCACCAGCAGTGGAGACAGGGATACTGAAAAACTGTTTTTT	CATSSGDRDTEKLFF
TRBD1	TRBV5-1	TRBJ2-7	NA	TGCGCCAGCAGAGGACGCGGGACAGGGTCCTACGAGCAGTACTTC	CASRGRGTGSYEQYF
NA	TRBV5-1	TRBJ1-5	once	TGCGCCAGCAGCTTGGGTGGCGGGGGGAGCAATCAGCCCCAGCATTTT	CASSLGGGGSNQPQHF
NA	TRBV10-3	TRBJ1-1	NA	TGTGCCATCAGTGCGGGAAGAGGGGACTTCACTGAAGCTTTCTTT	CAISAGRGDFTEAFF
NA	TRBV4-1	TRBJ2-1	NA	TGCGCCAGCAGCCAAGCCCCCACGCTAGCCAATGAGCAGTTCTTC	CASSQAPTLANEQFF
TRBD1	TRBV27	TRBJ2-6	NA	TGTGCCAGCAGTTTTTCCGACAGGGCAGTTCTGTCTGGGGCCAACGTCCTGACTTTC	CASSFSDRAVLSGANVLTF
NA	TRBV29-1	TRBJ2-1	NA	TGCAGCGTTGAAGGAGGGCTCGTGGCCAATGAGCAGTTCTTC	CSVEGGLVANEQFF
NA	TRBV28	TRBJ1-5	NA	TGTGCCAGCAGTTTATCCCGGGTAAATCAGCCCCAGCATTTT	CASSLSRVNQPQHF
TRBD2	TRBV5-6	TRBJ2-7	NA	TGTGCCAGCAGCTTAACAGCTAGCGGGGTACCCTACGAGCAGTACTTC	CASSLTASGVPYEQYF
NA	TRBV19	TRBJ1-1	NA	TGTGCCAGTAGTATTGGGGGGGGCATGAACACTGAAGCTTTCTTT	CASSIGGGMNTEAFF
TRBD1	TRBV13	TRBJ1-6	NA	TGTGCCAGCAGCCATTCCGGGACAGGGTATAATTCACCCCTCCACTTT	CASSHSGTGYNSPLHF
NA	TRBV19	TRBJ1-1	once	TGTGCCAGTACCCTTGGAGGGTCCTTGAACACTGAAGCTTTCTTT	CASTLGGSLNTEAFF
TRBD1	TRBV28	TRBJ2-7	NA	TGTGCCAGCAGCCCTCCGGGACAGGGGCGCTACGAGCAGTACTTC	CASSPPGQGRYEQYF
TRBD2	TRBV19	TRBJ2-1	few	TGTGCCAGTAGTTTCAGGACTAGCGGGGGGGCCAATGAGCAGTTCTTC	CASSFRTSGGANEQFF
TRBD1	TRBV6-6	TRBJ2-7	few	TGTGCCAGCAGTTACCCGGGACAGGGCTACGAGCAGTACTTC	CASSYPGQGYEQYF
NA	TRBV19	TRBJ2-1	NA	TGTGCCAGTAGTGTGACCCGGGGTGGCAATGAGCAGTTCTTC	CASSVTRGGNEQFF
NA	TRBV6-5	TRBJ1-1	NA	TGTGCCAGCAGTTATTCCCAACGGGGGGGCACTGAAGCTTTCTTT	CASSYSQRGGTEAFF
TRBD1	TRBV10-3	TRBJ1-6	NA	TGTGCCACCGCTCGGCCCGACAGGGGTTATTCACCCCTCCACTTT	CATARPDRGYSPLHF
NA	TRBV7-8	TRBJ1-2	NA	TGTGCCAGCAGCCGCCGGGACACACCGCGCGGCTACACCTTC	CASSRRDTPRGYTF
NA	TRBV18	TRBJ2-7	NA	TGTGCCAGCTCACCACCTGAGGCACAGGGTTTATTCTACGAGCAGTACTTC	CASSPPEAQGLFYEQYF
NA	TRBV7-9	TRBJ1-6	NA	TGTGCCAGCAGCTTAGGGCTAGAAAATTCACCCCTCCACTTT	CASSLGLENSPLHF
NA	TRBV10-1	TRBJ1-1	NA	TGCGCCAGCAGTGAGTCGGGGACTCTTGAAGCTTTCTTT	CASSESGTLEAFF
NA	TRBV7-9	TRBJ2-7	NA	TGTGCCAGCAGCTGGGGGGACAGAGCCTACGAGCAGTACTTC	CASSWGDRAYEQYF
NA	TRBV27	TRBJ2-2	few	NA	CASSLFLSPRGTGELFF
NA	TRBV4-3	TRBJ1-4	NA	TGCGCCAGCAGCCAAGGGCAGGGGAATGAAAAACTGTTTTTT	CASSQGQGNEKLFF
NA	TRBV27	TRBJ1-6	NA	TGTGCCAGCAGTTTATTATCAGGGTCTTCACCCCTCCACTTT	CASSLLSGSSPLHF